The rows below give T cell receptor beta chains drawn from one sample of a study of shared clonotypes between healthy human individuals. Clones were read by immunoSEQ multiplex PCR, and TCRdb kept only the in-frame ones, dropping some. In the table there are around 200,000 clones, over 50% of which are singletons. The sample was memory CD4+ T cells sorted from blood. These receptors all come from a man between 25 and 39 years old in good health. CDR3s include the opening cysteine and the closing phenylalanine or tryptophan. Fields, in order: D gene, V gene, J gene, clone size, CDR3 protein, CDR3 DNA. D genes are given only for firm matches. Not every row has a clone size; where given, it reads once, few, many or a size class.

>.|TRBV2|TRBJ2-5|many
CATSGTQETQYF
TGTGCCACCTCAGGTACACAAGAGACCCAGTACTTC
>.|TRBV5-6|TRBJ2-7|.
CASSFIGVYEQYF
TGTGCCAGCAGCTTTATCGGGGTCTACGAGCAGTACTTC
>TRBD1|TRBV6-1|TRBJ2-1|.
CASSLQGSLNEQFF
TGTGCCAGCAGTTTACAGGGGAGTCTAAATGAGCAGTTCTTC
>.|TRBV5-4|TRBJ1-4|.
CASSLGGGGTNEKLFF
TGTGCCAGCAGCTTGGGCGGCGGCGGGACTAATGAAAAACTGTTTTTT
>TRBD2|TRBV10-3|TRBJ2-1|.
CAISDLASGISYNEQFF
TGTGCCATCAGTGATCTGGCTAGCGGGATCTCCTACAATGAGCAGTTCTTC
>.|TRBV7-2|TRBJ2-3|.
CASSLDRLYTDTQYF
TGTGCCAGCAGCTTAGATCGGTTGTACACAGATACGCAGTATTTT
>.|TRBV28|TRBJ1-2|.
CASSLDRRYGYTF
TGTGCCAGCAGTTTAGACAGGAGGTATGGCTACACCTTC
>.|TRBV6-1|TRBJ2-5|.
CASSERDVRGSPETQYF
TGTGCCAGCAGTGAAAGGGACGTAAGGGGGAGTCCGGAGACCCAGTACTTC
>.|TRBV6-5|TRBJ2-7|.
CASSVPVPNYEQYF
TGTGCCAGCAGTGTTCCTGTTCCGAACTACGAGCAGTACTTC
>TRBD1|TRBV5-4|TRBJ2-7|.
CASSLGGQGVYEQYF
TGTGCCAGCAGCTTGGGGGGACAGGGGGTCTACGAGCAGTACTTC
>.|TRBV7-8|TRBJ1-2|.
CASSWTRQVSNYGYTF
TGTGCCAGCAGCTGGACCAGACAGGTCTCTAACTATGGCTACACCTTC
>TRBD2|TRBV29-1|TRBJ2-1|.
CSVVLAGVNEQFF
TGCAGCGTTGTCCTAGCGGGAGTTAATGAGCAGTTCTTC
>.|TRBV6-1|TRBJ2-7|.
CASSEEVPQTSYEQYF
TGTGCCAGCAGTGAGGAGGTCCCTCAAACCTCCTACGAGCAGTACTTC
>TRBD1|TRBV7-6|TRBJ1-1|once
CASSLDGDSFLRTEAFF
TGTGCCAGCAGCTTAGACGGGGACAGTTTCTTAAGGACTGAAGCTTTCTTT
>TRBD1|TRBV5-1|TRBJ1-1|.
CASSAGQELVGAFF
TGCGCCAGCAGCGCAGGACAGGAACTGGTGGGAGCTTTCTTT
>TRBD2|TRBV5-8|TRBJ2-3|.
CASGRGRASTDTQYF
TGTGCCAGCGGCCGCGGGAGGGCTAGCACAGATACGCAGTATTTT
>.|TRBV19|TRBJ1-1|.
CASSIVRNTEAFF
TGTGCCAGTAGTATAGTGAGGAACACTGAAGCTTTCTTT
>.|TRBV4-1|TRBJ1-2|few
CASSQDLGPVGYTF
TGCGCCAGCAGCCAAGACCTGGGGCCTGTGGGCTACACCTTC
>.|TRBV10-1|TRBJ2-7|.
CASSASPPRTGEQYF
TGCGCCAGCAGTGCGAGTCCCCCCCGAACAGGGGAGCAGTACTTC
>.|TRBV7-9|TRBJ2-7|.
CASSSGTFEQYF
TGTGCCAGCAGCTCCGGGACGTTCGAGCAGTACTTC
>.|TRBV5-1|TRBJ1-3|.
CASSLAGNGNTIYF
TGCGCCAGCAGCTTGGCAGGGAATGGAAACACCATATATTTT
>.|TRBV28|TRBJ1-2|.
CASSSAGAGGYTF
TGTGCCAGCAGTTCCGCGGGGGCGGGTGGCTACACCTTC
>.|TRBV5-4|TRBJ2-7|.
CASSLGTSGTKDF
TGTGCCAGCAGCCTAGGGACCTCAGGGACCAAAGACTTC
>.|TRBV28|TRBJ2-2|.
CASSSDTGELFF
TGTGCCAGCAGTTCAGACACCGGGGAGCTGTTTTTT
>.|TRBV15|TRBJ2-4|.
CATSADLTKNIQYF
TGTGCCACCAGCGCAGACTTAACCAAAAACATTCAGTACTTC
>.|TRBV7-3|TRBJ2-2|.
CASSSGGATGELFF
TGTGCCAGCAGCTCTGGGGGCGCGACCGGGGAGCTGTTTTTT
>TRBD2|TRBV10-3|TRBJ2-7|.
CAIRPSGSVSYEQYF
TGTGCCATCAGACCCAGCGGGAGCGTCTCCTACGAGCAGTACTTC
>TRBD1|TRBV5-1|TRBJ1-1|.
CASSPADRVAEAFF
TGCGCCAGCAGCCCCGCGGACAGGGTTGCTGAAGCTTTCTTT
>.|TRBV19|TRBJ1-2|few
CASSRAGERGYTF
TGTGCCAGTTCTCGGGCAGGGGAAAGAGGCTACACCTTC
>.|TRBV19|TRBJ1-5|.
CASSPLGEPQHF
TGTGCCAGTAGCCCTCTCGGGGAGCCCCAGCATTTT
>TRBD1|TRBV6-4|TRBJ2-2|.
CASSDGQGDTGELFF
TGTGCCAGCAGTGACGGACAGGGGGACACCGGGGAGCTGTTTTTT
>.|TRBV29-1|TRBJ1-1|.
CSVDGERGGRQNTEAFF
TGCAGCGTTGATGGGGAAAGAGGCGGGCGGCAGAACACTGAAGCTTTCTTT
>TRBD1|TRBV7-2|TRBJ1-1|.
CASSLAMRGRAFF
TGTGCCAGCAGCTTAGCTATGAGGGGGCGAGCTTTCTTT
>TRBD1|TRBV7-6|TRBJ2-3|.
CASSRQGQTDTQYF
TGTGCCAGCAGCCGACAGGGGCAAACAGATACGCAGTATTTT
>.|TRBV5-1|TRBJ2-1|once
CASSVQVYNEQFF
TGCGCCAGCAGCGTACAGGTTTACAATGAGCAGTTCTTC
>TRBD1|TRBV28|TRBJ1-2|.
CAIKTGINYGYTF
TGTGCCATCAAGACAGGGATTAACTATGGCTACACCTTC
>TRBD1|TRBV2|TRBJ2-7|.
CASSETDRDYEQYF
TGTGCCAGCAGTGAGACGGACAGGGACTACGAGCAGTACTTC
>.|TRBV7-6|TRBJ2-3|.
CASSYHSTNTQYF
TGTGCCAGCAGCTACCACAGTACAAATACGCAGTATTTT
>TRBD2|TRBV5-4|TRBJ2-5|few
CASSLGTSLVLGAETQYF
TGTGCCAGCAGCTTAGGGACTAGCTTGGTCTTGGGGGCAGAGACCCAGTACTTC
>.|TRBV6-1|TRBJ2-7|.
CASSEAFRLYEQYF
TGTGCCAGCAGTGAAGCTTTCAGGCTTTACGAGCAGTACTTC
>TRBD2|TRBV4-1|TRBJ2-1|.
CASSQPWETSGKNEQFF
TGCGCCAGCAGCCAGCCCTGGGAGACTAGCGGGAAGAATGAGCAGTTCTTC
>TRBD2|TRBV25-1|TRBJ2-1|.
CASSPSGGRAFNEQFF
TGTGCCAGCAGTCCATCTGGCGGGAGGGCCTTCAATGAGCAGTTCTTC
>.|TRBV7-9|TRBJ1-4|few
CASSPYTTTNEKLFF
TGTGCCAGCAGCCCCTACACCACTACTAATGAAAAACTGTTTTTT
>TRBD2|TRBV19|TRBJ2-1|.
CASSRSGKGVAGSSYNEQFF
TGTGCCAGTAGTAGATCAGGGAAAGGGGTAGCGGGAAGCTCCTACAATGAGCAGTTCTTC
>.|TRBV5-1|TRBJ2-2|.
CASSLNRAGTGELFF
TGCGCCAGCAGCTTGAACAGGGCGGGCACCGGGGAGCTGTTTTTT
>TRBD2|TRBV6-4|TRBJ2-1|once
CANSRSGLALYNEQFF
TGTGCCAACAGTCGATCGGGACTAGCGCTGTACAATGAGCAGTTCTTC
>TRBD2|TRBV19|TRBJ2-3|.
CASSIAGAGADTQYF
TGTGCCAGTAGTATAGCGGGAGCGGGAGCAGATACGCAGTATTTT
>.|TRBV29-1|TRBJ1-1|many
CSAAEGTNTEAFF
TGCAGCGCTGCGGAGGGGACGAACACTGAAGCTTTCTTT
>.|TRBV15|TRBJ1-5|.
CATSPRGAEPQHF
TGTGCCACCAGCCCTAGGGGTGCGGAGCCCCAGCATTTT
>.|TRBV18|TRBJ1-1|.
CASSETDGTDTEAFF
TGTGCCAGCTCAGAGACGGACGGCACCGACACTGAAGCTTTCTTT
>.|TRBV11-2|TRBJ1-2|.
CASSLVRSGEKNYGYTF
TGTGCCAGCAGCTTAGTCCGGTCAGGAGAGAAGAACTATGGCTACACCTTC
>.|TRBV4-1|TRBJ2-5|.
CASSRASSQETQYF
TGCGCCAGCAGCCGTGCAAGTAGTCAAGAGACCCAGTACTTC
>.|TRBV18|TRBJ2-5|once
CASSPPAFETQYF
TGTGCCAGCTCACCACCGGCTTTCGAGACCCAGTACTTC
>.|TRBV7-3|TRBJ1-5|few
CASSPEGGQPQHF
TGTGCCAGCAGTCCGGAGGGTGGTCAGCCCCAGCATTTT
>.|TRBV5-1|TRBJ2-1|.
CASSLATGLHNEQFF
TGCGCCAGCAGCTTGGCCACAGGGCTCCACAATGAGCAGTTCTTC
>TRBD1|TRBV18|TRBJ2-7|.
CASSRTGDEQYF
TGTGCCAGCTCAAGAACAGGGGACGAGCAGTACTTC